This TCR beta chain was documented in a study of blood T cell repertoires in COVID-19. The overall study: Sources were T cells, B-cell-depleted T cells, or PBMCs; the material itself was cDNA or gDNA.

The table lists this clone with a count of one. The CDR3 is 14 amino acids. With 0 bases removed from V and 8 bases from J, the gap between germline ends came to 13 bases. Looked up from germline, CDR1 is LNHDA and CDR2 is SQIVND (reference sequence). Original methodology: Estimated nucleated cell counts came from reference gene primer amplification. Here immunoSEQ multiplex PCR was the method, and the copy in TCRdb shows in-frame clones only, minus some. V and J calls and clone size are those listed in that table; D and trimming were worked out from the DNA. The repertoire holds roughly 130,000 clones, with about 88% as singletons. Seattle patients were enrolled while actively infected and followed longitudinally.

Sequencing was performed on peripheral blood. The source of this sequence is a human donor with COVID-19, enrolled during active disease. The donor label of this sample is uncertain. The chain joins TRBV19 to TRBJ1-2; D gene uncertain. The CDR3 bases are TGTGCCAGTAGTATAGATCCAGCGGTCAGAGGCTACACCTTC. It codes for CASSIDPAVRGYTF.